The table lists the clone carrying this TCR beta chain with many counts. RNA transcripts yielded amplified TCR beta CDR3 regions. The workflow started with a first-round RT-PCR run with HTBI primers and then moved on to a second-round multiplex PCR. MiXCR was run by TCRdb on the multiplex PCR reads, yielding one entry per CDR3 protein. Seen here are more than 300,000 distinct CDR3 sequences, 15% to 20% observed once, and the top ten hold roughly 2.3%. The data originate from a study of Graves' ophthalmopathy and Graves' hyperthyroidism. The germline V gene encodes CDR1 LGHNT and CDR2 FRNRAP. V lost 2 bases and J 5 bases, leaving 6 bases between the germline ends. This CDR3 has 12 amino acids.

Sequencing was done on a sample of peripheral blood. This rearrangement joins TRBV12-5 to TRBJ1-1; D is unclear. The clonotype was recovered from an adult woman with stable Graves' hyperthyroidism. CDR3 coding DNA: TGTGCTAGTGGTTTGACCAGGACTGAAGCTTTCTTT. Protein: CASGLTRTEAFF.